This T cell receptor (beta chain) derives from a study of T cells in Graves' hyperthyroidism and ophthalmopathy. Amplification of TCR beta CDR3 regions was performed using RNA transcripts as template. HTBI primers were employed in a first-round RT-PCR of the TCR CDR3. TCRdb itself ran the multiplex PCR reads through MiXCR, one entry per CDR3 protein. The sample holds a few hundred thousand distinct CDR3 sequences, around 14% seen once. The V gene lost 4 bases and the J gene lost 4 bases, with 13 bases spanning the gap. The CDR3 sequence is 14 residues long. Overall study results and limits: Blood also showed most of the thyroid clonotypes that were expanded above 0.001.

This clonotype was seen a few times. Its specificity is not known. Graves' hyperthyroidism was deemed stable given no ophthalmopathy progression within 18 months. The chain employs TRBV12-3 or TRBV12-4 and TRBJ1-2, with a possible D match to TRBD1 (5 bases). The clonotype originates from a woman aged 18-29 years with Graves' hyperthyroidism. Source material: blood. DNA of the CDR3: TGTGCCAGCAGTTGGGGCGGGAGAATCTATGGCTACACCTTC. This sequence encodes CASSWGGRIYGYTF.